These T cell receptor beta chains were read from a single sample in a study of shared clonotypes between healthy human individuals. TCRdb's table, derived via immunoSEQ multiplex PCR, lists solely in-frame clones and lacks some. The sample holds about 510,000 clones, 70% to 80% seen once. Sequences were obtained from PBMCs. Receptor source: a middle-aged woman in good health. Some clones in this sample may be carry-over from other donors' samples. Both conserved end residues are part of each CDR3. A D gene is named only where the DNA matches it firmly. The size of a clone is reported for some rows only, either as once, few or many, or as a class for expanded clones.

D gene	V gene	clone size	J gene	CDR3 DNA	CDR3 protein
.	TRBV2	.	TRBJ1-2	TGTGCCAGCAGTGATATTGGTTATGGCTACACCTTC	CASSDIGYGYTF
.	TRBV28	.	TRBJ1-2	TGTGCCAGCACCCTGGGCGGGACACCCTATGGCTACACCTTC	CASTLGGTPYGYTF
TRBD1	TRBV11-2	once	TRBJ1-5	TGTGCCAGCAGCCCCCAGGGGGTTAGAGAGCCCCAGCATTTT	CASSPQGVREPQHF
.	TRBV5-1	once	TRBJ1-1	TGCGCCAGCAGCCCCCTGGGGGGTCTGAACACTGAAGCTTTCTTT	CASSPLGGLNTEAFF
TRBD1	TRBV5-5	.	TRBJ1-1	TGTGCCAGCAGATTTGCCGGGACAGGGGTTAACACTGAAGCTTTCTTT	CASRFAGTGVNTEAFF
.	TRBV9	.	TRBJ2-5	TGTGCCAGCAGCAGGGCCCTTTGGGCTAGCGTACAAGAGACCCAGTACTTC	CASSRALWASVQETQYF
.	TRBV11-3	few	TRBJ2-3	TGTGCCAGCAGCTCTCCTGACAGCACAGATACGCAGTATTTT	CASSSPDSTDTQYF
.	TRBV5-1	.	TRBJ2-3	TGCGCCAGCAGCCCGGACAGCACAGATACGCAGTATTTT	CASSPDSTDTQYF
TRBD2	TRBV11-3	.	TRBJ2-5	TGTGCCAGCAGCCTATCAGGACTAGCGATGGAGACCCAGTACTTC	CASSLSGLAMETQYF
TRBD1	TRBV30	.	TRBJ2-3	TGTGCCTGGGGGAGGGGACAGGGGCCCGCAGATACGCAGTATTTT	CAWGRGQGPADTQYF
.	TRBV9	.	TRBJ1-4	TGTGCCAGCAGCGTAGGCGGGGGCGCGCAGGAAAAACTGTTTTTT	CASSVGGGAQEKLFF
TRBD2	TRBV28	.	TRBJ2-7	TGTGCCAGCAGTTTAGGACTAGCGGGATGGCTCTACGAGCAGTACTTC	CASSLGLAGWLYEQYF
TRBD1	TRBV19	few	TRBJ1-1	TGTGCCAGTAGTATGTCCCGCGGCGGAGGGGGCGTCGGCGAAGCTTTCTTT	CASSMSRGGGGVGEAFF
TRBD2	TRBV5-4	few	TRBJ2-7	TGTGCCAGCAGCCCGGGGGGGACCGCCTACGAGCAGTACTTC	CASSPGGTAYEQYF
TRBD2	TRBV7-9	.	TRBJ2-3	TGTGCCAGCAGCACCGGGACTAGCGGGCGTACTAGCACAGATACGCAGTATTTT	CASSTGTSGRTSTDTQYF
TRBD1	TRBV27	.	TRBJ2-1	TGTGCCAGCAGTTATGACAGGGGCGGGAATGAGCAGTTCTTC	CASSYDRGGNEQFF
.	TRBV2	.	TRBJ1-5	TGTGCCAGCAGGTCTGACTCTACCGCTCGGCAGCCCCAGCATTTT	CASRSDSTARQPQHF
.	TRBV21-1	.	TRBJ2-3	TGTGCCAGCAGCAACCCGGAGAGGACAGATACGCAGTATTTT	CASSNPERTDTQYF
.	TRBV11-1	.	TRBJ2-1	TGTGCCAGCTTCGGGACGACAAACAATGAGCAGTTCTTC	CASFGTTNNEQFF
TRBD1	TRBV5-6	.	TRBJ2-5	TGTGCCAGCAGCTCGGGACAGGCTGGGGAGACCCAGTACTTC	CASSSGQAGETQYF
.	TRBV5-1	.	TRBJ1-1	TGCGCCAGCAGCTTGGAAAGGGGTGAGGCTTTCTTT	CASSLERGEAFF
TRBD2	TRBV18	.	TRBJ2-3	TGTGCCAGCTCACCAGGGACTAGCGGGATCGGCACAGATACGCAGTATTTT	CASSPGTSGIGTDTQYF
.	TRBV18	.	TRBJ2-7	TGTGCCAGCTCACCGCCGGCAGGGGTAGACGAGCAGTACTTC	CASSPPAGVDEQYF
TRBD1	TRBV14	.	TRBJ2-1	TGTGCCAGCAGCCAATTCGGACAGGGGAACTACAATGAGCAGTTCTTC	CASSQFGQGNYNEQFF
.	TRBV7-8	.	TRBJ1-5	TGTGCCAGCAGCTGGACAGATAGCAATCAGCCCCAGCATTTT	CASSWTDSNQPQHF
.	TRBV7-9	.	TRBJ2-3	TGTGCCAGCAGCTTCGGAGGTATGGCGGATCTGGGGGATACGCAGTATTTT	CASSFGGMADLGDTQYF
.	TRBV7-9	once	TRBJ2-1	TGTGCCAGCAGCTTAGTCCGGGACTTAGCCCTCAACAATGAGCAGTTCTTC	CASSLVRDLALNNEQFF
.	TRBV18	.	TRBJ2-2	TGTGCCAGCTCCCCCTCTGATCGGGAGCTGTTTTTT	CASSPSDRELFF
.	TRBV7-9	.	TRBJ2-1	TGTGCCAGCAGCCCCATGTATTACTACAATGAGCAGTTCTTC	CASSPMYYYNEQFF
.	TRBV11-2	.	TRBJ1-1	TGTGCCAGCAGCTTAACCGGGGGGCACACTGAAGCTTTCTTT	CASSLTGGHTEAFF
.	TRBV5-1	.	TRBJ2-5	TGCGCCAGCAGTCAAGACATGGAGACCCAGTACTTC	CASSQDMETQYF
.	TRBV19	once	TRBJ1-5	TGTGCCAGTAGTGGACGGACTGATAGCAATCAGCCCCAGCATTTT	CASSGRTDSNQPQHF
TRBD1	TRBV5-1	.	TRBJ2-2	TGCGCCAGCAGCGCCCAACCACTGACAGGGGGGGGCACCGGGGAGCTGTTTTTT	CASSAQPLTGGGTGELFF
TRBD2	TRBV11-2	.	TRBJ2-1	TGTGCCAGCAGCAGGACTAGCGCGGATGAGCAGTTCTTC	CASSRTSADEQFF
TRBD2	TRBV4-1	.	TRBJ2-1	TGCGCCAGCAGCCAACGGGGACTAGCGTTCCACAATGAGCAGTTCTTC	CASSQRGLAFHNEQFF
.	TRBV30	.	TRBJ1-5	TGTGCCTGGAGTACTGGGAGAGCGAATCAGCCCCAGCATTTT	CAWSTGRANQPQHF
TRBD2	TRBV5-1	.	TRBJ2-5	TGCGCCAGCAGCCGTACTAGCGGGGAGAGGGAGACCCAGTACTTC	CASSRTSGERETQYF
TRBD2	TRBV6-4	many	TRBJ2-3	TGTGCCAGCAGCCTACGGACTAGGGCCACAGATACGCAGTATTTT	CASSLRTRATDTQYF
TRBD1	TRBV19	.	TRBJ2-5	TGTGCCAGTAATCTCGACAGGGGCCAAGAGACCCAGTACTTC	CASNLDRGQETQYF
.	TRBV4-2	once	TRBJ1-1	TGTGCCAGCAGCCAAGCTGGACCTGGAGGGAACACTGAAGCTTTCTTT	CASSQAGPGGNTEAFF
TRBD1	TRBV11-3	.	TRBJ1-5	TGTGCCAGCAGCTTAGAGAGACAGGGGGCTTTTCAGCCCCAGCATTTT	CASSLERQGAFQPQHF
.	TRBV6-1	.	TRBJ2-7	TGTGCCAGCAGTGAAGCGGGGGCGGGAGTCGGTCCCGAGCAGTACTTC	CASSEAGAGVGPEQYF
TRBD2	TRBV5-1	.	TRBJ2-3	TGCGCCAGCCAGAGCGGGACCACAGATACGCAGTATTTT	CASQSGTTDTQYF
TRBD2	TRBV5-1	.	TRBJ2-2	TGCGCCAGCAGCTTGGAGCCTAGCGGGCAGAACACCGGGGAGCTGTTTTTT	CASSLEPSGQNTGELFF
.	TRBV9	.	TRBJ2-1	TGTGCCAGCAGCGTAGGCGGAAACTACAATGAGCAGTTCTTC	CASSVGGNYNEQFF